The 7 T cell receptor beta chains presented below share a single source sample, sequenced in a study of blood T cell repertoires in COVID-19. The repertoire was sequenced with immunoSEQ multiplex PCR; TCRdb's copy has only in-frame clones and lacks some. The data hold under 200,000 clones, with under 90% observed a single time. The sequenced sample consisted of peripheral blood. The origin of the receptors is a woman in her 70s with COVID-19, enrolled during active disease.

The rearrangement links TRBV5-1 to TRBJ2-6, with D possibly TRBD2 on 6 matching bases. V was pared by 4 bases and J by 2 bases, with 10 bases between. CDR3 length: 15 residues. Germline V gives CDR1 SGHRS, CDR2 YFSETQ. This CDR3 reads CASSPWGAGANVLTF. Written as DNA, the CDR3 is TGCGCCAGCAGCCCCTGGGGGGCTGGGGCCAACGTCCTGACTTTC.

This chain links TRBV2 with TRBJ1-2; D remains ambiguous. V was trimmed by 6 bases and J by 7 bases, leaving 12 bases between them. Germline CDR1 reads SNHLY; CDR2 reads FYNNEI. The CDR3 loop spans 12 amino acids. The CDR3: CASRDQAVGYTF. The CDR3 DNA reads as TGTGCCAGCAGAGACCAAGCGGTTGGCTACACCTTC.

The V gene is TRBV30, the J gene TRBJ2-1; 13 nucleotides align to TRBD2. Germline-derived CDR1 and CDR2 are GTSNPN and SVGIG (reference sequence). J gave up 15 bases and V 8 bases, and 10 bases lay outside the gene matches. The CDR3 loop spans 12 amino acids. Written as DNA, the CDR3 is TGTGCCCGCAGGACTAGCGGGAGTGAGTGGTTCTTC. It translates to CARRTSGSEWFF.

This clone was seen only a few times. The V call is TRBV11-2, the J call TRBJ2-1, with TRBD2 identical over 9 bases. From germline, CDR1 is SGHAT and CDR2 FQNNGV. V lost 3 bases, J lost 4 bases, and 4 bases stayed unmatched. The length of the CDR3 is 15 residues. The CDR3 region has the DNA TGTGCCAGCAGCTTGGGACTAGCTAAGTACAATGAGCAGTTCTTC. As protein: CASSLGLAKYNEQFF.

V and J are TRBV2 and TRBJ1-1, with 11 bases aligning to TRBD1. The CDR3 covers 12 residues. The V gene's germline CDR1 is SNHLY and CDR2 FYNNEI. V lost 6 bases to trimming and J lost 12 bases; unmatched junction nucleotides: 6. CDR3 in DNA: TGTGCCAGCAGCGGGACAGGGGGTTGGTCTTTCTTT. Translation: CASSGTGGWSFF.

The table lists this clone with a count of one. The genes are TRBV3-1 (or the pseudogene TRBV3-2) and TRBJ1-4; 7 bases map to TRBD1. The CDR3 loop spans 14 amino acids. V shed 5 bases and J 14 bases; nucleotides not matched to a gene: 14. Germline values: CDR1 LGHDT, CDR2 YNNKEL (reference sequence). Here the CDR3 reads CASSLRTGGHELFF. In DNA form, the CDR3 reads TGTGCCAGCAGCTTACGGACAGGAGGCCATGAGCTGTTTTTT.

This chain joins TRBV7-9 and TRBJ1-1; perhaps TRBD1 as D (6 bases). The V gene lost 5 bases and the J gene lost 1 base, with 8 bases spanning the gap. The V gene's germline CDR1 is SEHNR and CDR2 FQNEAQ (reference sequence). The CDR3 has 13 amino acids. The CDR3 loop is CASSLQGNTEAFF. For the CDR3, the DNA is TGTGCCAGCAGCCTACAGGGGAACACTGAAGCTTTCTTT.